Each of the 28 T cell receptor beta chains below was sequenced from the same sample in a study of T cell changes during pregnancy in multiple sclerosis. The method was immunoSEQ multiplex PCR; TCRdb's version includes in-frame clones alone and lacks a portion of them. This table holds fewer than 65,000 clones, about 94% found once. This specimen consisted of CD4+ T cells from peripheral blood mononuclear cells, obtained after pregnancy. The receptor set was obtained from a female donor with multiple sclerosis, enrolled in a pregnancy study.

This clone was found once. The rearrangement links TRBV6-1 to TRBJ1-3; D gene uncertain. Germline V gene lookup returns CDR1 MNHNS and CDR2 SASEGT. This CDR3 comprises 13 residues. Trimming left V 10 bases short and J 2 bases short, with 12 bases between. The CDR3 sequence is CATPHEAGNTIYF. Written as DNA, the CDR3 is TGTGCCACCCCGCATGAGGCTGGAAACACCATATATTTT.

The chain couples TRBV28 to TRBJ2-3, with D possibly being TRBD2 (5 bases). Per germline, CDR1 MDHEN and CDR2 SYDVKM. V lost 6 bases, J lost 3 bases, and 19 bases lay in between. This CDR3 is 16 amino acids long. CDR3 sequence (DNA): TGTGCCAGCAGAGCCTGGTCGGGCCCGGGGACAGATACGCAGTATTTT. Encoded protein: CASRAWSGPGTDTQYF.

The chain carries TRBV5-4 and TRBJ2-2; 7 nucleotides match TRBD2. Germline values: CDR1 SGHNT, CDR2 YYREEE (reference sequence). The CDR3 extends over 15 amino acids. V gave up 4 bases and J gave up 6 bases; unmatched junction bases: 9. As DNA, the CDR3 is TGTGCCAGCAGCAGGCCGGGACTAAATGCCGGGGAGCTGTTTTTT. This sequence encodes CASSRPGLNAGELFF.

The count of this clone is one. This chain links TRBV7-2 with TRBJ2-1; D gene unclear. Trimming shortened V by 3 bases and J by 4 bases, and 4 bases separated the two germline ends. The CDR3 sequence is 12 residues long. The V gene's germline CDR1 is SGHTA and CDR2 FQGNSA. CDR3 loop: CASSFRYNEQFF. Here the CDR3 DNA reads TGTGCCAGCAGCTTTCGTTACAATGAGCAGTTCTTC. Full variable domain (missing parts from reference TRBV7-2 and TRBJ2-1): GAGVSQSPSNKVTEKGKDVELRCDPISGHTALYWYRQSLGQGLEFLIYFQGNSAPDKSGLPSDRFSAERTGGSVSTLTIQRTQQEDSAVYLCASSFRYNEQFFGPGTRLTVL.

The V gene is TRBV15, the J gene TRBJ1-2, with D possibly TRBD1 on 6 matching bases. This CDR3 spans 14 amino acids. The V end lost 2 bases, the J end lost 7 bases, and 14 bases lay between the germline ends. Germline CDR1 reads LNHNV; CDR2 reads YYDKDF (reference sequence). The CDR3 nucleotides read TGTGCCACCAGCAGATCGGGGGGGGGCAGTGGCTACACCTTC. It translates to CATSRSGGGSGYTF.

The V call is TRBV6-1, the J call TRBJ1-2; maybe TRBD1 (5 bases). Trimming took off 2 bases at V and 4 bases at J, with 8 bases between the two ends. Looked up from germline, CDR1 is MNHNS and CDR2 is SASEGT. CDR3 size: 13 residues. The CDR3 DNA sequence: TGTGCCAGCAGTGAATTCAGGGTCTATGGCTACACCTTC. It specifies CASSEFRVYGYTF.

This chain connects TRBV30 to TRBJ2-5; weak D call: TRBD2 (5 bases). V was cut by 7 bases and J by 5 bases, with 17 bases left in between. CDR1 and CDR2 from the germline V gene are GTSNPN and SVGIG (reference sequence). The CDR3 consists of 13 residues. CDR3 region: CAFMTAGGETQYF. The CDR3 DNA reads TGTGCCTTCATGACCGCGGGCGGGGAGACCCAGTACTTC.

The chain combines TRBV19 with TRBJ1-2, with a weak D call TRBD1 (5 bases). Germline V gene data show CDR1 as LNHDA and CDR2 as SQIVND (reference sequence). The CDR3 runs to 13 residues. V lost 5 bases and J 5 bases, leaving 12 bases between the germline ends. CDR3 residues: CASSGQGRYGYTF. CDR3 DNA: TGTGCCAGTAGTGGGCAGGGTCGGTATGGCTACACCTTC.

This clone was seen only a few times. Written as DNA, the CDR3 is TGCGCCAGCAAGTCCCCTCTAGCTGCGAACACCGGGGAGCTGTTTTTT. Translated: CASKSPLAANTGELFF. This sequence joins TRBV5-1 and TRBJ2-2; D is possibly TRBD2 (5 bases). Trimming removed 6 bases at V and 0 bases at J, with 15 bases between. Germline V lookup: CDR1 SGHRS, CDR2 YFSETQ. The CDR3 contains 16 residues.

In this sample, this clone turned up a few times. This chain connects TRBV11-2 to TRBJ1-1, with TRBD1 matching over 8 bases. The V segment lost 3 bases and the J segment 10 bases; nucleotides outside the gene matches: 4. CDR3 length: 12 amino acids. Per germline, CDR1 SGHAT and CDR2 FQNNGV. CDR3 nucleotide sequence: TGTGCCAGCAGCTTGGACAGGGTTTCAGCTTTCTTT. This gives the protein CASSLDRVSAFF.

The CDR3 sequence: CASSPDRELFF. CDR3 nucleotide sequence: TGCGCCAGCAGCCCGGACAGGGAGCTGTTTTTT. This chain joins TRBV5-1 and TRBJ2-2; a weak D match, TRBD1 (5 bases). The V gene lost 4 bases and the J gene lost 9 bases, with 7 bases spanning the gap. Germline V CDR1 and CDR2: SGHRS, YFSETQ. There are 11 residues in the CDR3.

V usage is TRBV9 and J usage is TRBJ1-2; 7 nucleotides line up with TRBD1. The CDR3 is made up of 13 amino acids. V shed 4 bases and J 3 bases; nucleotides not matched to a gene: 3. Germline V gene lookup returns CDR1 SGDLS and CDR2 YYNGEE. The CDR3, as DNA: TGTGCCAGCAGCAGCGACAGGGACTATGGCTACACCTTC. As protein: CASSSDRDYGYTF.

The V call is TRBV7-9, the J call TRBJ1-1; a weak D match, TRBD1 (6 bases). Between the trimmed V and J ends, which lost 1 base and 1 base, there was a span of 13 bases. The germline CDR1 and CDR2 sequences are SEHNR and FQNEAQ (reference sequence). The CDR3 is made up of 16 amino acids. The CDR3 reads CASSLVPRGPNTEAFF. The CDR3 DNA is TGTGCCAGCAGCTTAGTGCCCAGGGGACCGAACACTGAAGCTTTCTTT.

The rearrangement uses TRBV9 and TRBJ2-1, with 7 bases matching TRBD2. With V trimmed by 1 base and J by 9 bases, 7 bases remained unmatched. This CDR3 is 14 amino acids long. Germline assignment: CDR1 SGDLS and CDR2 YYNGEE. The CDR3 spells CASSVRTSLGEQFF. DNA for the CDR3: TGTGCCAGCAGCGTAAGGACTAGTCTGGGTGAGCAGTTCTTC.

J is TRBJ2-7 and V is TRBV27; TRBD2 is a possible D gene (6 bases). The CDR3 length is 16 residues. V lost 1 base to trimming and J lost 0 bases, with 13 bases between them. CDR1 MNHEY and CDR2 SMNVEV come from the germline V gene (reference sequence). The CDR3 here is CASSLFGGINSYEQYF. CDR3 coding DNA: TGTGCCAGCAGTTTATTTGGGGGGATTAACTCCTACGAGCAGTACTTC.

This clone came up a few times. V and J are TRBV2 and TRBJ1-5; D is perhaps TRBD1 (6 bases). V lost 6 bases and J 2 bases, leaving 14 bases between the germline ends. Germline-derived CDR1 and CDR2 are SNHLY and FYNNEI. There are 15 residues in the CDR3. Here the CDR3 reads CASSVDRTGNQPQHF. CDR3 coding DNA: TGTGCCAGCAGCGTTGACAGGACCGGCAATCAGCCCCAGCATTTT.

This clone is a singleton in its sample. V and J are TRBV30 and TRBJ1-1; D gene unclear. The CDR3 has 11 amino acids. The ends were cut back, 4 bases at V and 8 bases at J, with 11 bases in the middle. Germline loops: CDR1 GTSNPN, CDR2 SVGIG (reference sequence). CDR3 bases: TGTGCCTGGATCATGCTAGTGGAAGCTTTCTTT. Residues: CAWIMLVEAFF.

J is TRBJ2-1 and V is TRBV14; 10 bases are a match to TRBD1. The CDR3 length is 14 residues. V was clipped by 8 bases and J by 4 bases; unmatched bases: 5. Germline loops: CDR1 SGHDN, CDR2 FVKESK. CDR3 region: CASSGDRGYNEQFF. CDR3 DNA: TGTGCCAGCTCGGGGGACAGGGGTTACAATGAGCAGTTCTTC.

CDR3 DNA: TGTGCCAGCAGCCAAGATGTGAGCGGGAGGGCCGGCAATGAGCAGTTCTTC. Protein: CASSQDVSGRAGNEQFF. The rearrangement links TRBV14 to TRBJ2-1; 10 positions match TRBD2. Germline assignment: CDR1 SGHDN and CDR2 FVKESK. With 0 bases clipped from V and 6 bases from J, the junction kept 8 bases outside the gene matches. The CDR3 runs to 17 residues. The whole variable domain, remainder taken from reference TRBV14 and TRBJ2-1, is EAGVTQFPSHSVIEKGQTVTLRCDPISGHDNLYWYRRVMGKEIKFLLHFVKESKQDESGMPNNRFLAERTGGTYSTLKVQPAELEDSGVYFCASSQDVSGRAGNEQFFGPGTRLTVL.

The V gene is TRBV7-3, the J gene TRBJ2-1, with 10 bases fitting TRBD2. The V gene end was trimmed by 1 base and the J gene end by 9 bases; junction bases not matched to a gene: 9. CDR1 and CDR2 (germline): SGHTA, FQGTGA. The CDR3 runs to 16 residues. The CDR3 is CASSLIGTSDDTEQFF. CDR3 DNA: TGTGCCAGCAGCTTAATCGGGACTAGCGATGACACTGAGCAGTTCTTC.

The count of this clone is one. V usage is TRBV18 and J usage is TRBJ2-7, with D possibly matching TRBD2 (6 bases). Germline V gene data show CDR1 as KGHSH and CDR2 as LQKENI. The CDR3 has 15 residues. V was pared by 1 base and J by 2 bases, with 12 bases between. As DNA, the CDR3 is TGTGCCAGCTCACCACAGGAGGGGAACACCTACGAGCAGTACTTC. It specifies CASSPQEGNTYEQYF.

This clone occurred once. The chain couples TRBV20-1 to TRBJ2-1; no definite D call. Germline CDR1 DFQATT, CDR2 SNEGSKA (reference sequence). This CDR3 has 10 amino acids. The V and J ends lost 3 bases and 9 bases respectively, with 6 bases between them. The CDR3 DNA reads TGCAGTGCTAGTATCCGTGAGCAGTTCTTC. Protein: CSASIREQFF.

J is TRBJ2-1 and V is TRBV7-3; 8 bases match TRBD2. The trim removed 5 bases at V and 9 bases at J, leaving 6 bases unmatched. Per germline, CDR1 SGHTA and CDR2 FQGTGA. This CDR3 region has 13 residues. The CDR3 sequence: CASSPGLGREQFF. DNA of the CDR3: TGTGCCAGCAGCCCGGGACTAGGGCGTGAGCAGTTCTTC.

The CDR3 loop is CASSETFTYEQYF. CDR3 sequence (DNA): TGTGCCAGCAGTGAAACTTTTACCTACGAGCAGTACTTC. The chain links TRBV2 to TRBJ2-7; D is undetermined. This CDR3 comprises 13 residues. The ends were cut back, 2 bases at V and 2 bases at J, with 7 bases in the middle. Germline V gene data show CDR1 as SNHLY and CDR2 as FYNNEI.

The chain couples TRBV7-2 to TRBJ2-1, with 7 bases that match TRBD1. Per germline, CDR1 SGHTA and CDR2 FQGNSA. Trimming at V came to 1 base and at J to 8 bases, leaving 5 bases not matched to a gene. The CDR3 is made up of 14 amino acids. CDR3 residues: CASSLDPRGYEQFF. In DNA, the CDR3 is TGTGCCAGCAGCTTAGATCCCAGGGGGTATGAGCAGTTCTTC. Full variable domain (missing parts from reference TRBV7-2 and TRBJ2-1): GAGVSQSPSNKVTEKGKDVELRCDPISGHTALYWYRQSLGQGLEFLIYFQGNSAPDKSGLPSDRFSAERTGGSVSTLTIQRTQQEDSAVYLCASSLDPRGYEQFFGPGTRLTVL.

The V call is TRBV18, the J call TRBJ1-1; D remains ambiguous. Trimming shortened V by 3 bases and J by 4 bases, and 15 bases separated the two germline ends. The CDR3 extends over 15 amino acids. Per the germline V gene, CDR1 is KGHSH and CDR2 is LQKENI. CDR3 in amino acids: CASSPYTLEATEAFF. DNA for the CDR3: TGTGCCAGCTCACCCTACACGCTCGAGGCCACTGAAGCTTTCTTT.

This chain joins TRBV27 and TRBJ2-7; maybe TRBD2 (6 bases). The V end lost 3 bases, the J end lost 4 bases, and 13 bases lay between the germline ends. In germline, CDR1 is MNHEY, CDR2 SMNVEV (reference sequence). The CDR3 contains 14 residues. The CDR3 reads CASSFAGGRYEQYF. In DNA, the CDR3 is TGTGCCAGCAGTTTTGCCGGGGGTCGGTACGAGCAGTACTTC.

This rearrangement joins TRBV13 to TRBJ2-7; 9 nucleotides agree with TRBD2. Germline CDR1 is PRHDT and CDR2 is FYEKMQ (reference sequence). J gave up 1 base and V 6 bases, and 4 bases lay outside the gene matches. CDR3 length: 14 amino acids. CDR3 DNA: TGTGCCAGCAGGGGCCTAGCGGGATCCTACGAGCAGTACTTC. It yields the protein CASRGLAGSYEQYF.